The rows below give T cell receptor beta chains drawn from one sample of a study of a mutant IDH1 vaccine in newly diagnosed glioma. These TCRs are of unknown antigen specificity. Sequencing used immunoSEQ multiplex PCR; TCRdb keeps in-frame clones, though not all of them. The data contain 40,000 to 50,000 clones, about 76% of them singletons. Sequences were derived from PBMCs, sampled from a glioma patient whose treatment included an IDH1 peptide vaccine. Every receptor here comes from a man between 45 and 60 years old with glioma. CDR3s include the opening cysteine and the closing phenylalanine or tryptophan.

V | CDR3
TRBV7-9 | CASSPTVGSGNTIYF
TRBV6-5 | CASSPTQGAGEQYF
TRBV30 | CAWDRQGLEKLFF
TRBV27 | CASSSPGGGGELFF
TRBV6-5 | CASSYSGERNSPLHF
TRBV29-1 | CSAGDRGVGIQYF
TRBV19 | CASRMVGQPQHF
TRBV10-3 | CAIRVHAGTGDTEAFF
TRBV5-1 | CASSFSGGAEETQYF
TRBV11-3 | CASSPPGNSYEQYF
TRBV5-1 | CASSAGGSYEQYF
TRBV5-4 | CASTPEGVYNEQFF
TRBV6-5 | CASRQGARQYF
TRBV2 | CASGTGPNSNQPQHF
TRBV4-3 | CASSQGASSTGELFF
TRBV6-5 | CASSYSNTEAFF
TRBV19 | CASSWGQTNTEAFF
TRBV7-9 | CASSWTSGGTDEQYF
TRBV7-7 | CASSLRTGRDGYTF
TRBV6-1 | CASSAGGTNEKLFF
TRBV5-4 | CASSSKGGNTIYF
TRBV30 | CAWSGRQGEDEQFF
TRBV6-5 | CASSYGSGGGVYEQYF
TRBV7-8 | CASSFESSYNSPLHF
TRBV28 | CASYRTGHRFNQPQHF
TRBV5-1 | CASSFGTGNTIYF
TRBV5-6 | CASSLLRAVETQYF
TRBV5-1 | CASSLDSTDTQYF
TRBV6-5 | CASSYFQGAWETQYF
TRBV29-1 | CSVEDQTSRWAFF
TRBV29-1 | CSVEGTDTQYF
TRBV6-6 | CASRLGQIETQYF
TRBV25-1 | CASRPQGSEKLFF
TRBV7-2 | CASSKTGIGQFF
TRBV5-1 | CASSSPEVGVPYF
TRBV2 | CASSEPKPGQGAPGANVLTF
TRBV18 | CASSPTRGDQPQHF
TRBV7-8 | CASSGASYGYTF
TRBV4-1 | CASSPHPEGYSNQPQHF
TRBV5-1 | CASTGTGGDEKLFF
TRBV19 | CASSMTRGLGGYTF
TRBV7-9 | CASSLVGQGYEQYF
TRBV5-4 | CASSLVGQPYEQYF
TRBV5-1 | CASSLNAGTDTQYF
TRBV28 | CASRGTASYEQYF
TRBV19 | CASSIGRQYTGELFF
TRBV19 | CASSMVGNYEQYF
TRBV4-1 | CASSQDPASEIWQFF
TRBV28 | CASTPYLVGANYGYTF
TRBV10-3 | CAISKGDGYTF
TRBV5-6 | CASSSLRTDTDTQYF
TRBV5-1 | CASSLNVETQYF
TRBV7-2 | CASSLEWQAEAFF
TRBV5-1 | CASSLETGSRETQYF
TRBV19 | CASKNREAAQPQHF